Listed here are 12 T cell receptor beta chains from one sample, sequenced in a study of blood T cell repertoires in COVID-19. Repertoires were generated with immunoSEQ multiplex PCR, while TCRdb's copy carries only in-frame clones and drops some. The table shows some 140,000 clones, with more than 75% occurring only once. Sample: peripheral blood. Every receptor here comes from a man between 50 and 59 years old with active COVID-19.

CDR3 sequence: CASSPEKVGDTQYF. In DNA form, the CDR3 reads TGTGCCAGCAGCCCGGAGAAGGTAGGAGATACGCAGTATTTT. The chain carries TRBV2 and TRBJ2-3; D gene uncertain. Between the trimmed V and J ends, which lost 6 bases and 5 bases, there was a span of 15 bases. Germline CDR1 and CDR2: SNHLY and FYNNEI. The CDR3 contains 14 residues. Based on the CDR3 plus reference TRBV2 and TRBJ2-3, the full variable domain is EPEVTQTPSHQVTQMGQEVILRCVPISNHLYFYWYRQILGQKVEFLVSFYNNEISEKSEIFDDQFSVERPDGSNFTLKIRSTKLEDSAMYFCASSPEKVGDTQYFGPGTRLTVL.

The chain's CDR3 is CASSEIWQGGNYGYTF. CDR3 bases: TGCGCCAGCAGTGAGATTTGGCAGGGTGGGAACTATGGCTACACCTTC. The chain recombines TRBV10-2 with TRBJ1-2, with D perhaps TRBD1 (5 bases). CDR1 is WSHSY, CDR2 SAAADI, per germline. The CDR3 spans 16 residues. V shed 2 bases and J shed 2 bases, with 15 bases lying between them.

Concerning this clone: Relative to the germline gene, one junction end is altered; a read error may explain this. The chain employs TRBV7-2 and TRBJ2-3; 12 bases fit TRBD2. Per the germline V gene, CDR1 is SGHTA and CDR2 is FQGNSA. The CDR3 loop spans 17 amino acids. The CDR3 DNA reads as TGTGCCAACAGCTCCCTAGGACTAGCGGGGCCCCAAGATACGCAGTATTTT. Its protein is CANSSLGLAGPQDTQYF. Together with reference TRBV7-2 and TRBJ2-3, the CDR3 gives the full variable domain: GAGVSQSPSNKVTEKGKDVELRCDPISGHTALYWYRQSLGQGLEFLIYFQGNSAPDKSGLPSDRFSAERTGGSVSTLTIQRTQQEDSAVYLCANSSLGLAGPQDTQYFGPGTRLTVL.

V and J are TRBV20-1 and TRBJ2-3; a possible D gene is TRBD2 (5 bases). The CDR3 extends over 10 amino acids. Germline V gene data show CDR1 as DFQATT and CDR2 as SNEGSKA (reference sequence). Between the trimmed V and J ends, which lost 3 bases and 9 bases, there was a span of 7 bases. The CDR3 DNA reads TGCAGTGCTAGGGACTCGACGCAGTATTTT. Translating gives CSARDSTQYF.

The chain employs TRBV2 and TRBJ1-6; a weak D match, TRBD1 (5 bases). Per the germline V gene, CDR1 is SNHLY and CDR2 is FYNNEI. The CDR3 consists of 15 residues. Between the trimmed V and J ends, which lost 2 bases and 5 bases, there was a span of 10 bases. The CDR3 bases are TGTGCCAGCAGTGAAAGGACGACAGATAATTCACCCCTCCACTTT. Amino acids: CASSERTTDNSPLHF.

CDR3 DNA: TGTGCCAGCAGCTTGTTGACAGGCCCGAGCTCCTACAATGAGCAGTTCTTC. Amino acid sequence: CASSLLTGPSSYNEQFF. The rearrangement links TRBV5-4 to TRBJ2-1; D perhaps matches TRBD1 (6 bases). Trimming pared 1 base from V and 0 bases from J, leaving 14 bases between. The germline CDR1 and CDR2 sequences are SGHNT and YYREEE (reference sequence). CDR3 length equals 17 residues.

The chain links TRBV13 to TRBJ2-3; TRBD2 matches at 16 bases. Germline CDR1 and CDR2: PRHDT and FYEKMQ (reference sequence). The junction had 12 bases not matched to a gene; V was cut back by 5 bases and J by 4 bases. The CDR3 totals 19 residues. CDR3: CASSEAGTSGGAGADTQYF. The CDR3 region has the DNA TGTGCCAGCAGCGAAGCCGGGACTAGCGGGGGGGCCGGGGCAGATACGCAGTATTTT.

This chain links TRBV18 with TRBJ2-3, with unresolved D. The CDR3 spans 11 residues. The V gene lost 8 bases and the J gene lost 0 bases, with 3 bases spanning the gap. CDR1 and CDR2 from the germline V gene are KGHSH and LQKENI. CDR3: CASQSTDTQYF. In nucleotides, the CDR3 is TGTGCCAGCCAGAGCACAGATACGCAGTATTTT.

The chain is built from TRBV7-8 and TRBJ2-3, with unresolved D. Germline lookup yields CDR1 SGHVS and CDR2 FQNEAQ. Trimming took 5 bases from V and 0 from J, leaving 9 bases between them. The CDR3 has 14 residues. Here the CDR3 DNA reads TGTGCCAGCAGCACAGCAACTAGCACAGATACGCAGTATTTT. Translated: CASSTATSTDTQYF. The whole variable domain, remainder taken from reference TRBV7-8 and TRBJ2-3, is GAGVSQSPRYKVAKRGQDVALRCDPISGHVSLFWYQQALGQGPEFLTYFQNEAQLDKSGLPSDRFFAERPEGSVSTLKIQRTQQEDSAVYLCASSTATSTDTQYFGPGTRLTVL.

J is TRBJ1-2 and V is TRBV6-2 or TRBV6-3; no firm D call. The CDR3 loop spans 16 amino acids. The V and J ends lost 3 bases and 8 bases respectively, with 22 bases between them. Looked up from germline, CDR1 is MNHEY and CDR2 is SVGEGT. This CDR3 reads CASSYHPYGESRGYTF. CDR3 in DNA: TGTGCCAGCAGTTATCATCCTTACGGAGAATCTCGCGGCTACACCTTC.

This chain connects TRBV5-1 to TRBJ1-5; D might be TRBD1 (5 bases). Trimming shortened V by 0 bases and J by 3 bases, and 10 bases separated the two germline ends. The CDR3 has 15 amino acids. Germline CDR1 is SGHRS and CDR2 is YFSETQ. CDR3 sequence (DNA): TGCGCCAGCAGCTTGGAAGGGGCCTACAATCAGCCCCAGCATTTT. Translation: CASSLEGAYNQPQHF.

V gene TRBV7-2 combines with J gene TRBJ2-3; maybe TRBD2 (6 bases). The CDR3 is 16 residues long. The ends were cut back, 7 bases at V and 0 bases at J, with 17 bases in the middle. CDR1 and CDR2 from the germline V gene are SGHTA and FQGNSA. The CDR3 is CASTLDRGTSTDTQYF. In DNA, the CDR3 is TGTGCCAGCACCCTAGATCGGGGGACTAGCACAGATACGCAGTATTTT.